The 15 T cell receptor beta chains given below trace back to one sample, sequenced in a study of CD4 T cells in relation to SARS-CoV-2 and coronaviruses (dated by TCRdb to the early 2020s). CD4+ T cells from unexposed donors were collected before the COVID-19 pandemic (2011-2018). Following 10 days of culture, the EasySep CD4+ T cell isolation kit was used to isolate CD4+ T cells. The receptor library was made with the immunoSEQ multiplex PCR assay. The source is immuneACCESS, and TCRdb retained only in-frame sequences with V and J called. Part of the clones is not carried over; for the studies checked, unresolved V genes explain less than half of this, and the remainder is unexplained. The sample yields tens of thousands of clones; roughly 80% were counted once. The ten most abundant clones make up around 18% of the sample. These receptors are not linked to any known antigen. The sample consisted of CD4+ T cells from PBMCs, cultured in vitro. Source of these receptors: a human donor in good health.

This clone has more than one count but fewer than ten. This chain links TRBV3-1 (or the pseudogene TRBV3-2) with TRBJ1-2; D might be TRBD1 (6 bases). The germline gives CDR1 LGHDT, CDR2 YNNKEL (reference sequence). This CDR3 comprises 14 residues. Trimming removed 0 bases from V and 8 bases from J, with 13 bases in between. CDR3 sequence reads: CASSQEVGARGYTF. As DNA, the CDR3 is TGTGCCAGCAGCCAAGAGGTGGGGGCGCGCGGCTACACCTTC.

The chain employs TRBV6-5 and TRBJ1-1; the match to TRBD1 covers 10 bases. The CDR3 has 16 residues. The germline V gene encodes CDR1 MNHEY and CDR2 SVGAGI. Trimming cost V 4 bases and J 4 bases; bases outside gene matches: 9. CDR3 in amino acids: CASSLTGGADGTEAFF. CDR3 nucleotides: TGTGCCAGCAGTTTGACAGGGGGCGCGGACGGCACTGAAGCTTTCTTT.

This chain uses TRBV28 with TRBJ2-2, with a weak D call TRBD1 (5 bases). CDR3 length equals 19 residues. Trimming shortened V by 0 bases and J by 3 bases, and 20 bases separated the two germline ends. In germline, CDR1 is MDHEN, CDR2 SYDVKM. CDR3 amino acids: CASSLCTAWGRPHTGELFF. The CDR3 nucleotides are TGTGCCAGCAGTTTATGCACCGCTTGGGGCAGGCCTCACACCGGGGAGCTGTTTTTT.

CDR3 loop: CASSLTGPSMNTEAFF. The DNA of the CDR3 is TGTGCCAGCAGCTTAACGGGGCCGTCCATGAACACTGAAGCTTTCTTT. The chain employs TRBV7-3 and TRBJ1-1; D possibly corresponds to TRBD1 (5 bases). Germline CDR1 SGHTA, CDR2 FQGTGA. Trimming took off 0 bases at V and 0 bases at J, with 11 bases between the two ends. This CDR3 spans 16 amino acids.

In its sample, this clone was seen once. The CDR3 sequence: CAERQGYNEQFF. In nucleotides, the CDR3 is TGTGCCGAAAGACAGGGCTACAATGAGCAGTTCTTC. The chain carries TRBV30 and TRBJ2-1, with 7 positions matching TRBD1. This CDR3 has 12 amino acids. The junction had 4 bases not matched to a gene; V was cut back by 8 bases and J by 3 bases. Germline CDR1 and CDR2: GTSNPN and SVGIG (reference sequence).

The V call is TRBV20-1, the J call TRBJ1-2, with 7 bases fitting TRBD1. The CDR3 runs to 13 residues. Germline-derived CDR1 and CDR2 are DFQATT and SNEGSKA (reference sequence). Losses at the gene ends were 3 bases for V and 6 bases for J; bases not matched to a gene: 7. The CDR3 loop reads CSASDRELDGYTF. The CDR3 DNA follows: TGCAGTGCTAGTGACAGGGAGCTTGATGGCTACACCTTC.

The rearrangement links TRBV19 to TRBJ1-2, with 11 bases matching TRBD1. After removal of 7 bases from V and 0 bases from J, the junction contained 7 bases not matched to a gene. Per the germline V gene, CDR1 is LNHDA and CDR2 is SQIVND (reference sequence). CDR3 length: 16 amino acids. The CDR3 DNA reads TGTGCCAGTAAACGGACAGGGGGCATTACTAACTATGGCTACACCTTC. Its translation is CASKRTGGITNYGYTF.

The chain recombines TRBV24-1 with TRBJ1-1; D is uncertain. Trimming left V 3 bases short and J 1 base short, with 5 bases between. CDR1 KGHDR and CDR2 SFDVKD come from the germline V gene. The CDR3 totals 13 residues. CDR3 amino acids: CATSDPPNTEAFF. CDR3 in DNA: TGTGCCACCAGTGATCCTCCGAACACTGAAGCTTTCTTT.

Judged by abundance, this clone is medium-sized. The chain joins TRBV18 to TRBJ2-3, with TRBD2 as a possible D gene (6 bases). Trimming removed 0 bases at V and 4 bases at J, with 14 bases between. Germline lookup yields CDR1 KGHSH and CDR2 LQKENI. The CDR3 spans 16 residues. The CDR3 spells CASSPPAAGGADTQYF. DNA of the CDR3: TGTGCCAGCTCACCACCCGCAGCGGGTGGCGCAGATACGCAGTATTTT. Supplemented by reference TRBV18 and TRBJ2-3, the full variable domain reads NAGVMQNPRHLVRRRGQEARLRCSPMKGHSHVYWYRQLPEEGLKFMVYLQKENIIDESGMPKERFSAEFPKEGPSILRIQQVVRGDSAAYFCASSPPAAGGADTQYFGPGTRLTVL.

The chain links TRBV30 to TRBJ2-1, with 9 bases that match TRBD2. The CDR3 covers 15 residues. The germline CDR1 and CDR2 sequences are GTSNPN and SVGIG (reference sequence). Germline trimming cut 1 base from V and 4 bases from J; bases unmatched to any gene: 5. The CDR3 here is CAWSELAGAYNEQFF. CDR3 nucleotides: TGTGCCTGGAGTGAATTAGCGGGAGCTTACAATGAGCAGTTCTTC.

The chain is built from TRBV18 and TRBJ2-7; 9 bases are shared with TRBD2. Germline values: CDR1 KGHSH, CDR2 LQKENI. The CDR3 is 14 amino acids. V dropped 2 bases and J dropped 6; count of bases not matched to a gene: 5. The chain's CDR3 is CASSPAGGRGEQYF. The CDR3 DNA is TGTGCCAGCTCACCAGCAGGCGGGAGGGGCGAGCAGTACTTC. Variable domain in full (rest from reference TRBV18 and TRBJ2-7): NAGVMQNPRHLVRRRGQEARLRCSPMKGHSHVYWYRQLPEEGLKFMVYLQKENIIDESGMPKERFSAEFPKEGPSILRIQQVVRGDSAAYFCASSPAGGRGEQYFGPGTRLTVT.

The genes are TRBV3-1 (or the pseudogene TRBV3-2) and TRBJ2-6; 11 nucleotides match TRBD1. The CDR3 runs to 19 residues. Trimming took 4 bases from V and 0 from J; bases not matched to a gene: 8. Germline values: CDR1 LGHDT, CDR2 YNNKEL (reference sequence). CDR3 sequence reads: CASSPQDRGRFSGANVLTF. The CDR3 DNA reads as TGTGCCAGCAGCCCTCAGGACAGGGGGCGATTCTCTGGGGCCAACGTCCTGACTTTC.

This chain uses TRBV28 with TRBJ1-6, with 10 bases identical to TRBD1. Germline V lookup: CDR1 MDHEN, CDR2 SYDVKM. The CDR3 runs to 15 residues. The ends lost 1 base at V and 10 bases at J; junction bases unmatched: 4. The CDR3 protein is CASSLSGTGVSPLHF. The CDR3 region has the DNA TGTGCCAGCAGTTTATCAGGGACAGGGGTCTCACCCCTCCACTTT.

In this sample, this clone turned up a few times. The chain joins TRBV3-1 (or the pseudogene TRBV3-2) to TRBJ2-3; the match to TRBD1 covers 9 bases. The CDR3 runs 15 residues. Germline values: CDR1 LGHDT, CDR2 YNNKEL (reference sequence). The J segment lost 0 bases and the V segment lost 3 bases, leaving 1 base of the junction unmatched. CDR3 nucleotide sequence: TGTGCCAGCAGCCAGGGGACAGGGAGCACAGATACGCAGTATTTT. Its protein is CASSQGTGSTDTQYF.

The chain combines TRBV10-3 with TRBJ2-2; D remains ambiguous. The CDR3 loop spans 14 amino acids. Germline CDR1 ENHRY, CDR2 SYGVKD. Trimming took 6 bases from V and 0 from J, leaving 8 bases between them. The chain's CDR3 is CAIRQLANTGELFF. CDR3 DNA: TGTGCCATCAGGCAGCTCGCGAACACCGGGGAGCTGTTTTTT.